This TCR beta chain was sequenced for a study of response to subunit inactivated influenza vaccine. V was trimmed by 0 bases and J by 2 bases, leaving 9 bases between them. There are 15 residues in the CDR3. The germline V gene has CDR1 PRHDT and CDR2 FYEKMQ (reference sequence). This clonotype turned up a few times. Each CDR3 protein is one row after TCRdb ran MiXCR on the RT-PCR reads. The sample has some 480,000 distinct CDR3 sequences; 9.5% to 13% are singletons. Sequencing used PBMCs from blood, obtained about 6 weeks after vaccination. The chain is built from TRBV13 and TRBJ2-3; D gene uncertain. The origin of this receptor is a man aged 45-65 years who received an inactivated influenza vaccine. The CDR3: CASSLGIGLTDTQYF. The CDR3 DNA is TGTGCCAGCAGCTTAGGGATTGGGCTCACAGATACGCAGTATTTT.